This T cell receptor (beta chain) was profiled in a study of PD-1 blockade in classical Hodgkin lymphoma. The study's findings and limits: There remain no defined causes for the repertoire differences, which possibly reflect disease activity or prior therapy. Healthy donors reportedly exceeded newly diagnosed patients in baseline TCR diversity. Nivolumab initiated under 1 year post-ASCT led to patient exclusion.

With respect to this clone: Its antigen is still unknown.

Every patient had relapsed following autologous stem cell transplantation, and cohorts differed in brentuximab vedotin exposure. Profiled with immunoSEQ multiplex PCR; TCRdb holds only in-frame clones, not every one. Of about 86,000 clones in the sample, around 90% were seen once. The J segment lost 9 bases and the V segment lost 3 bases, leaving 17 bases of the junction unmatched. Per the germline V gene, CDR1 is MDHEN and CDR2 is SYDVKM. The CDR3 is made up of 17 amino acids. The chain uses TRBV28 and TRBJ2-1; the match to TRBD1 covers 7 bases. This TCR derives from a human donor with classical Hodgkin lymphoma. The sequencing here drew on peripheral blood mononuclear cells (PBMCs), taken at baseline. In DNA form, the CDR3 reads TGTGCCAGCAGTTTTGCAGGGCTGCAGACGGCAGGGGGTGAGCAGTTCTTC. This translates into CASSFAGLQTAGGEQFF.